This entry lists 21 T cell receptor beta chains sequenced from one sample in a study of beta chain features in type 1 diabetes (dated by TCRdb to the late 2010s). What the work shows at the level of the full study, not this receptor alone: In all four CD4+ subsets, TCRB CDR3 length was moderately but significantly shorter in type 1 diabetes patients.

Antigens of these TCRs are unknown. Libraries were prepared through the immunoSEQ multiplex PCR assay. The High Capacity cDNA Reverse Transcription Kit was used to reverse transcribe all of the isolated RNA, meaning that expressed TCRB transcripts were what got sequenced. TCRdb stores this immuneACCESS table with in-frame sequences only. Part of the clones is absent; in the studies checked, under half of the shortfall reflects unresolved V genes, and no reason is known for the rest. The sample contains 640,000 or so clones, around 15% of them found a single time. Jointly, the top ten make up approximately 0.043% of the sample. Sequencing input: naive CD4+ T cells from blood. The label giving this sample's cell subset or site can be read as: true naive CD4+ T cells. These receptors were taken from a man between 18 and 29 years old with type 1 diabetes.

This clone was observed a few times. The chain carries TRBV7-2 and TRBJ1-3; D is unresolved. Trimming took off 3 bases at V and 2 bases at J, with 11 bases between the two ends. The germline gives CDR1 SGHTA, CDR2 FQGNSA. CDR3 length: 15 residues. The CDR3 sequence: CASSLAQTTGNTIYF. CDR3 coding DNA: TGTGCCAGCAGCTTGGCCCAGACGACTGGAAACACCATATATTTT.

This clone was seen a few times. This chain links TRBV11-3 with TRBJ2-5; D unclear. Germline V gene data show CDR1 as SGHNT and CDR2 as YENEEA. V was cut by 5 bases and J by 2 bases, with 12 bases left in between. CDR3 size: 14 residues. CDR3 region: CASSPSSEQETQYF. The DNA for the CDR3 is TGTGCCAGCAGCCCCAGCTCCGAGCAAGAGACCCAGTACTTC.

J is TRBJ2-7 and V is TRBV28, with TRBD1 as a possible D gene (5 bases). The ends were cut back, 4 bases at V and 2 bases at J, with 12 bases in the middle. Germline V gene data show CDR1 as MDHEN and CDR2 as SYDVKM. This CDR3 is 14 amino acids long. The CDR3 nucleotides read TGTGCCAGCAGTTCGCGGACAACTACCTACGAGCAGTACTTC. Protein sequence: CASSSRTTTYEQYF.

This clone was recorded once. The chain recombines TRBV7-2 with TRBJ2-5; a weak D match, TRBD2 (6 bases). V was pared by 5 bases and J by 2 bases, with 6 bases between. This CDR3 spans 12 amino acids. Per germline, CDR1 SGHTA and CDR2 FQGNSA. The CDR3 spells CASSGGQETQYF. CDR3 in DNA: TGTGCCAGCAGCGGGGGGCAAGAGACCCAGTACTTC. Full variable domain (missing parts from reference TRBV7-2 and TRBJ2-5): GAGVSQSPSNKVTEKGKDVELRCDPISGHTALYWYRQSLGQGLEFLIYFQGNSAPDKSGLPSDRFSAERTGGSVSTLTIQRTQQEDSAVYLCASSGGQETQYFGPGTRLLVL.

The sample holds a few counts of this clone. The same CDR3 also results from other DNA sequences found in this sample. The CDR3 here is CASRLDTDTQYF. In DNA, the CDR3 is TGTGCCAGCAGACTAGACACAGATACGCAGTATTTT. V gene TRBV2 combines with J gene TRBJ2-3; a weak D match, TRBD2 (5 bases). CDR1 and CDR2 from the germline V gene are SNHLY and FYNNEI. The V gene lost 6 bases and the J gene lost 2 bases, with 6 bases spanning the gap. This CDR3 region has 12 residues.

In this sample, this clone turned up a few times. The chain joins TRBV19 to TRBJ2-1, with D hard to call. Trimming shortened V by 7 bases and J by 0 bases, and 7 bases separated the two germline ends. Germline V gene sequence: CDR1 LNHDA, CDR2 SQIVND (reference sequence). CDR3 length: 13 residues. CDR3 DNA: TGTGCCAGTAAGGGATACTCCTACAATGAGCAGTTCTTC. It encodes CASKGYSYNEQFF.

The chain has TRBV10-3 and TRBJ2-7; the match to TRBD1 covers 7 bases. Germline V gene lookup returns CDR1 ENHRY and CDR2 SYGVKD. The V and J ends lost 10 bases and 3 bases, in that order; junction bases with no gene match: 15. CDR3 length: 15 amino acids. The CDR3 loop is CATSAQTGIYYEQYF. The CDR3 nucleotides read TGTGCCACCTCAGCTCAGACAGGGATCTACTACGAGCAGTACTTC.

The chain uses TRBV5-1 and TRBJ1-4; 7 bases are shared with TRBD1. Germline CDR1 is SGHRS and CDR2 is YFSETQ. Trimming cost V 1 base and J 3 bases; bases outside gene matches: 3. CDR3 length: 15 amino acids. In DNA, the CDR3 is TGCGCCAGCAGCTTGCTGGGACAGTCTAATGAAAAACTGTTTTTT. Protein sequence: CASSLLGQSNEKLFF.

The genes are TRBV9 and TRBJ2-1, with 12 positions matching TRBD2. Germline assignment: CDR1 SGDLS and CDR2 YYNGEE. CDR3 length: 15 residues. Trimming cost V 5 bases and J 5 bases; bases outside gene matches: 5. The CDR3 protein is CASSASGRANNEQFF. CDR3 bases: TGTGCCAGCAGTGCTAGCGGGAGGGCCAACAATGAGCAGTTCTTC.

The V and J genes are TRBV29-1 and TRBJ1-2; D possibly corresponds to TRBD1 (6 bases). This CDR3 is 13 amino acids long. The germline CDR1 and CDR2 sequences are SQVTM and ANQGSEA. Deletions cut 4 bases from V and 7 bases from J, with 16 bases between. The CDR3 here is CSVVGRGFGGYTF. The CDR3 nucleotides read TGCAGCGTTGTGGGCAGGGGATTTGGTGGCTACACCTTC.

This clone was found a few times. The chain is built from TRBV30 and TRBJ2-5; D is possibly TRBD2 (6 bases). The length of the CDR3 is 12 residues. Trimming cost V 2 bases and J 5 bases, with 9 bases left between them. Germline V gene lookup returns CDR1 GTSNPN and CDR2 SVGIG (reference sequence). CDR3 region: CAWSPGGETQYF. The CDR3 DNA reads TGTGCCTGGAGTCCTGGAGGGGAGACCCAGTACTTC.

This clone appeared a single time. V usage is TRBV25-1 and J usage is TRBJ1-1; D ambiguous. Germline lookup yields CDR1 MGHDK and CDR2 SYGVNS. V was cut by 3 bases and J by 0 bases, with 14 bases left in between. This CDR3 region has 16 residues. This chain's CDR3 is CASSDWSAGMNTEAFF. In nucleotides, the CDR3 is TGTGCCAGCAGTGATTGGTCAGCGGGGATGAACACTGAAGCTTTCTTT.

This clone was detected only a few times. DNA for the CDR3: TGTGCCAGCTGGAGGGAAACTAATGAAAAACTGTTTTTT. Translated, it gives CASWRETNEKLFF. The V and J genes are TRBV28 and TRBJ1-4; D uncertain. The CDR3 is 13 amino acids. V lost 8 bases, J lost 1 base, and 8 bases lay in between. Germline CDR1 is MDHEN and CDR2 is SYDVKM.

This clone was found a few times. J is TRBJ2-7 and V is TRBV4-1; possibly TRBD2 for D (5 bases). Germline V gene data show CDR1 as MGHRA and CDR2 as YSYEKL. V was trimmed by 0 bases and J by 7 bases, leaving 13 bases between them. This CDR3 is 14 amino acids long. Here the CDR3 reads CASSQDGVSGEQYF. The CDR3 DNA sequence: TGCGCCAGCAGCCAAGACGGGGTCTCGGGGGAGCAGTACTTC.

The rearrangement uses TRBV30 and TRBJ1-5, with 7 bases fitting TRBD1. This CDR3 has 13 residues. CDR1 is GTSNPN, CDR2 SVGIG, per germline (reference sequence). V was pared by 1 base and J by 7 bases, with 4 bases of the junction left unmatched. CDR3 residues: CAWSGDRWQPQHF. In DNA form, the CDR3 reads TGTGCCTGGAGTGGGGACAGATGGCAGCCCCAGCATTTT.

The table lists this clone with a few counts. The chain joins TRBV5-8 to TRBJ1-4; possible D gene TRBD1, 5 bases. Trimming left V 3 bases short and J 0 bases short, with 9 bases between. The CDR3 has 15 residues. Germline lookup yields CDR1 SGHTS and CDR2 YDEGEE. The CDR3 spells CASSSRVATNEKLFF. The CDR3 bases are TGTGCCAGCAGCTCCAGGGTTGCAACTAATGAAAAACTGTTTTTT.

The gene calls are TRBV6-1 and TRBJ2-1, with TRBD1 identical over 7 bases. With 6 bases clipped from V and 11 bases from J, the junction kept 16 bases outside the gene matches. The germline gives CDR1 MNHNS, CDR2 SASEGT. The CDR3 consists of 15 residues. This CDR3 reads CASSDTGTVEDKQFF. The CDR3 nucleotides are TGTGCCAGCAGCGATACCGGGACAGTAGAAGATAAGCAGTTCTTC.

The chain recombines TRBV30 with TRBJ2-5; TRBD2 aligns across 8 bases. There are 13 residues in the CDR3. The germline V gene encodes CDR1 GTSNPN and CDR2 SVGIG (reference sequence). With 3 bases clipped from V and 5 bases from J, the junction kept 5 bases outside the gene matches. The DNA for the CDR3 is TGTGCCTGGAGCTGGACGGGGGGGGAGACCCAGTACTTC. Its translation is CAWSWTGGETQYF.

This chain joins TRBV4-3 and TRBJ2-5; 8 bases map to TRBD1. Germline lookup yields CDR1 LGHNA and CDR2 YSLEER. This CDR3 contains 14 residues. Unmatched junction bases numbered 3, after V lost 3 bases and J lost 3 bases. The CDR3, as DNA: TGCGCCAGCAGCCATAACAGGGGGGAAGAGACCCAGTACTTC. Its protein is CASSHNRGEETQYF.

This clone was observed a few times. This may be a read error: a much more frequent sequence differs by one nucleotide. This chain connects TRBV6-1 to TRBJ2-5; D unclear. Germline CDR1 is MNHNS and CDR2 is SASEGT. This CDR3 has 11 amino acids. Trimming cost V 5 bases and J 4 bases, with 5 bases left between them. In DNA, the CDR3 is TGTGCCAGCAGTTACCGAGAGACCCAGTACTTC. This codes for CASSYRETQYF.

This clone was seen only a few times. In DNA, the CDR3 is TGTGCCTGGAGTCCAAGATTCATTGCTCAGGGGAACACTGAAGCTTTCTTT. Residues: CAWSPRFIAQGNTEAFF. This rearrangement joins TRBV30 to TRBJ1-1, with a weak D call TRBD1 (5 bases). Germline values: CDR1 GTSNPN, CDR2 SVGIG (reference sequence). V was trimmed by 2 bases and J by 1 base, leaving 20 bases between them. This CDR3 contains 17 residues.